This T cell receptor beta chain was captured in a study of T cell responses to AZD1222 COVID-19 vaccine. CDR1 and CDR2 from the germline V gene are MDHEN and SYDVKM. Deletions cut 8 bases from V and 4 bases from J, with 18 bases between. The CDR3 spans 14 residues. The study's findings and limits: It should be noted that donors were predominantly white British and more often female, and clonal diversity was possibly underestimated. Regions left unmutated in variants are reportedly the target of nearly half of spike-specific TCRs.

This clone was seen only once. Its antigen is unidentified. The repertoire was sequenced with immunoSEQ multiplex PCR; TCRdb's copy has only in-frame clones and lacks some. This sample has approximately 81,000 clones, with approximately 83% found just once. The chain employs TRBV28 and TRBJ2-7, with D unclear. The sequences come from peripheral blood, collected 28 days after the second AZD1222 dose. The source of this sequence is an adult who received the AZD1222 COVID-19 vaccine. Written as DNA, the CDR3 is TGTGCCAGCCGCCCTATTCAAGCACTTTACGAGCAGTACTTC. Amino acids: CASRPIQALYEQYF.